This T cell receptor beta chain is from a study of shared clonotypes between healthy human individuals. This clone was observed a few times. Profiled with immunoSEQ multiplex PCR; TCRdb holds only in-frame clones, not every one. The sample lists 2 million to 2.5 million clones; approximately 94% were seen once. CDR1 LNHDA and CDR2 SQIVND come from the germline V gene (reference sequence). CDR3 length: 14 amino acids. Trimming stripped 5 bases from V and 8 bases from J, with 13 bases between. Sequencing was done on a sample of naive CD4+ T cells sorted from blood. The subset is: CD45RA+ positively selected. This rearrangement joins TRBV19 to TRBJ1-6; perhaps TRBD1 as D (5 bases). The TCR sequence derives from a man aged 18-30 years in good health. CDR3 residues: CASSEAWGDSPLHF. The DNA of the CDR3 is TGTGCCAGTAGTGAAGCATGGGGGGATTCACCCCTCCACTTT. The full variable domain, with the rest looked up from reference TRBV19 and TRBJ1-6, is DGGITQSPKYLFRKEGQNVTLSCEQNLNHDAMYWYRQDPGQGLRLIYYSQIVNDFQKGDIAEGYSVSREKKESFPLTVTSAQKNPTAFYLCASSEAWGDSPLHFGNGTRLTVT.